The 18 T cell receptor beta chains below come from one sample, sequenced in a study of control samples from healthy donors and cancer patients. Measured with immunoSEQ multiplex PCR; TCRdb has only the in-frame clones, and not every one. The table lists about 84,000 clones, 91% of them singletons. The specimen sequenced was blood. The receptors here all came from a man aged 25 to 40 in good health.

V gene TRBV29-1 combines with J gene TRBJ2-1; D is perhaps TRBD1 (5 bases). The V gene's germline CDR1 is SQVTM and CDR2 ANQGSEA. V was clipped by 4 bases and J by 9 bases, with 10 bases between them. There are 11 residues in the CDR3. CDR3 region: CSVARVVEQFF. As DNA, the CDR3 is TGCAGCGTTGCCAGGGTGGTTGAGCAGTTCTTC.

This chain uses TRBV28 with TRBJ1-5; no clear D gene. V lost 4 bases and J 8 bases, leaving 9 bases between the germline ends. Germline V gene sequence: CDR1 MDHEN, CDR2 SYDVKM. The CDR3 is 12 residues long. The CDR3 spells CASSSRLEPQHF. The CDR3 DNA sequence: TGTGCCAGCAGTTCGAGACTAGAGCCCCAGCATTTT.

DNA of the CDR3: TGTGCCAGCAGCTTGGCCGCTGGGCCGCGATACTACGAGCAGTACTTC. Protein sequence: CASSLAAGPRYYEQYF. V and J are TRBV5-6 and TRBJ2-7; D not certain. Trimming pared 0 bases from V and 3 bases from J, leaving 16 bases between. The CDR3 spans 16 residues. Germline V lookup: CDR1 SGHDT, CDR2 YYEEEE.

The chain employs TRBV5-6 and TRBJ1-1; D unresolved. CDR1 and CDR2 (germline): SGHDT, YYEEEE. The CDR3 is 14 amino acids. V was trimmed by 0 bases and J by 8 bases, leaving 14 bases between them. CDR3 sequence (DNA): TGTGCCAGCAGCTTGGAGGGCCCTACGAGGGAAGCTTTCTTT. It yields the protein CASSLEGPTREAFF.

The gene calls are TRBV12-3 or TRBV12-4 and TRBJ2-1, with TRBD1 as a possible D gene (6 bases). V lost 6 bases, J lost 5 bases, and 11 bases lay in between. The CDR3 contains 13 residues. The CDR3 is CASSWTAHNEQFF. The CDR3 bases are TGTGCCAGCAGCTGGACAGCCCACAATGAGCAGTTCTTC.

This clone was recorded at least ten times. The chain links TRBV3-1 (or the pseudogene TRBV3-2) to TRBJ1-2, with D maybe TRBD1 (5 bases). Germline V gene sequence: CDR1 LGHDT, CDR2 YNNKEL (reference sequence). The length of the CDR3 is 15 residues. Trimming removed 0 bases at V and 7 bases at J, with 15 bases between. The CDR3 sequence: CASSQDVFREGGYTF. DNA for the CDR3: TGTGCCAGCAGCCAAGATGTCTTCAGGGAAGGTGGCTACACCTTC.

The CDR3 nucleotides read TGTGCCAGCAGCCCAGGATACACAGGGGAAGGGGCCAACGTCCTGACTTTC. Translated, it gives CASSPGYTGEGANVLTF. The chain is built from TRBV5-6 and TRBJ2-6; 7 positions match TRBD1. V shed 4 bases and J 4 bases; nucleotides not matched to a gene: 11. The CDR3 spans 17 residues. Per the germline V gene, CDR1 is SGHDT and CDR2 is YYEEEE.

The chain couples TRBV6-5 to TRBJ2-5; TRBD1 is a possible D gene (5 bases). Trimming pared 1 base from V and 4 bases from J, leaving 10 bases between. This CDR3 is 14 amino acids long. Germline CDR1 MNHEY, CDR2 SVGAGI. The CDR3 sequence is CASSYWARAETQYF. CDR3 sequence (DNA): TGTGCCAGCAGTTACTGGGCCAGGGCAGAGACCCAGTACTTC.

The chain carries TRBV25-1 and TRBJ2-3; D is perhaps TRBD1 or TRBD2 (6 bases each). V lost 3 bases and J lost 1, with 11 bases in between. The CDR3 loop spans 15 amino acids. Germline V gene sequence: CDR1 MGHDK, CDR2 SYGVNS. CDR3 loop: CASSDFGGRTDTQYF. The CDR3 region has the DNA TGTGCCAGCAGTGATTTTGGGGGGCGCACAGATACGCAGTATTTT.

V and J are TRBV4-2 and TRBJ2-5, with D possibly TRBD1 on 5 matching bases. The ends were cut back, 0 bases at V and 5 bases at J, with 16 bases in the middle. Germline V gene lookup returns CDR1 LGHNA and CDR2 YNFKEQ. The CDR3 is 16 amino acids. DNA for the CDR3: TGTGCCAGCAGCCAAGATGTGCCAGGGAAAGGGGAGACCCAGTACTTC. Amino acids: CASSQDVPGKGETQYF.

V gene TRBV3-1 (or the pseudogene TRBV3-2) combines with J gene TRBJ1-3; the D is unclear. Germline V lookup: CDR1 LGHDT, CDR2 YNNKEL (reference sequence). This CDR3 is 17 amino acids long. V lost 2 bases, J lost 0 bases, and 14 bases lay in between. Written as DNA, the CDR3 is TGTGCCAGCAGCCAATATGACCTCACGAGCTCTGGAAACACCATATATTTT. This sequence encodes CASSQYDLTSSGNTIYF.

The J gene is TRBJ1-3, the V gene TRBV28; weak D call: TRBD1 (6 bases). Germline V CDR1 and CDR2: MDHEN, SYDVKM. The V gene lost 5 bases and the J gene lost 4 bases, with 12 bases spanning the gap. This CDR3 comprises 14 residues. The CDR3 nucleotides are TGTGCCAGCAGTAAAACAGGGAAAGGAAACACCATATATTTT. Translating gives CASSKTGKGNTIYF.

The chain recombines TRBV3-1 (or the pseudogene TRBV3-2) with TRBJ1-5; D is unclear. V shed 0 bases and J shed 4 bases, with 10 bases lying between them. The CDR3 is 15 amino acids. Germline lookup yields CDR1 LGHDT and CDR2 YNNKEL (reference sequence). This chain's CDR3 is CASSQDLGNNQPQHF. Here the CDR3 DNA reads TGTGCCAGCAGCCAAGATCTAGGAAATAATCAGCCCCAGCATTTT.

The chain is built from TRBV5-1 and TRBJ2-7, with D possibly matching TRBD1 (6 bases). V gave up 4 bases and J gave up 3 bases, with 11 bases separating them. In germline, CDR1 is SGHRS, CDR2 YFSETQ. The CDR3 contains 13 residues. CDR3 coding DNA: TGCGCCAGCAGCCCCAGGGACAACTACGAGCAGTACTTC. It codes for CASSPRDNYEQYF.

The chain has TRBV6-5 and TRBJ2-5; 12 bases fit TRBD2. V trimming: 6 bases; J trimming: 5 bases; junction bases outside the gene matches: 4. CDR1 MNHEY and CDR2 SVGAGI come from the germline V gene. The CDR3 is 14 residues long. CDR3 DNA: TGTGCCAGCAGGACTAGCGGGAGCGGTGAGACCCAGTACTTC. Its protein is CASRTSGSGETQYF.

This clone has only a few counts. The V call is TRBV21-1, the J call TRBJ2-7; the DNA was not compared with TRBD2, the D call given in the table. TRBV21-1 is termed a pseudogene. This CDR3 comprises 16 residues. DNA of the CDR3: TGTGCCAGCACCCAAAATAGCGGGAGGGATAACTACGAGCAGTACTTC. This encodes CASTQNSGRDNYEQYF.

The chain combines TRBV5-4 with TRBJ2-3; 9 nucleotides agree with TRBD2. V lost 0 bases to trimming and J lost 4 bases; unmatched junction nucleotides: 3. CDR3 length equals 15 residues. CDR1 SGHNT and CDR2 YYREEE come from the germline V gene (reference sequence). CDR3 sequence: CASSLGGGGADTQYF. CDR3 DNA sequence: TGTGCCAGCAGCTTGGGAGGCGGGGGGGCAGATACGCAGTATTTT.

CDR3 amino acids: CASSWDRASNTEAFF. The CDR3 DNA reads TGTGCCAGCAGTTGGGACCGGGCTTCGAACACTGAAGCTTTCTTT. V gene TRBV27 combines with J gene TRBJ1-1; D is perhaps TRBD1 (5 bases). CDR3 length: 15 residues. Looked up from germline, CDR1 is MNHEY and CDR2 is SMNVEV (reference sequence). Trimming removed 4 bases at V and 1 base at J, with 13 bases between.